The 9 T cell receptor beta chains below all came from one sample that was sequenced in a study of graft-versus-host responses after intestinal transplantation. Assay: immunoSEQ multiplex PCR; the TCRdb copy retains only in-frame clones and omits some. Of 90,000 to 100,000 clones in the sample, around 90% were seen once. Their cognate antigens are unknown. The material sequenced was unstimulated CD8+ T cells sorted from spleen or lymph node cells, taken before intestinal transplant. All receptors derive from a human donor who received an intestinal transplant.

The V and J genes are TRBV7-6 and TRBJ1-3; unclear D gene. Germline assignment: CDR1 SGHVS and CDR2 FNYEAQ. CDR3 length equals 14 residues. Trimming took 5 bases from V and 0 from J, leaving 8 bases between them. CDR3 DNA: TGTGCCAGCAGCAGACTGGACTCTGGAAACACCATATATTTT. The encoded protein is CASSRLDSGNTIYF.

V gene TRBV7-2 combines with J gene TRBJ2-2; 12 positions match TRBD1. CDR3 size: 17 residues. Trimming cost V 1 base and J 5 bases; bases outside gene matches: 5. Germline V gives CDR1 SGHTA, CDR2 FQGNSA. This CDR3 is CASSLGGDRGRTGELFF. CDR3 coding DNA: TGTGCCAGCAGCTTAGGTGGGGACAGGGGGCGAACCGGGGAGCTGTTTTTT. Full variable domain (rest looked up from reference TRBV7-2 and TRBJ2-2): GAGVSQSPSNKVTEKGKDVELRCDPISGHTALYWYRQSLGQGLEFLIYFQGNSAPDKSGLPSDRFSAERTGGSVSTLTIQRTQQEDSAVYLCASSLGGDRGRTGELFFGEGSRLTVL.

The chain combines TRBV5-4 with TRBJ2-7, with TRBD1 matching over 12 bases. Germline CDR1 SGHNT, CDR2 YYREEE (reference sequence). V gave up 4 bases and J gave up 7 bases; unmatched junction bases: 9. The length of the CDR3 is 15 residues. The CDR3, as DNA: TGTGCCAGCAGCCCGCCGGGACAGGGGGCATGGGAGCAGTACTTC. Its translation: CASSPPGQGAWEQYF.

The rearrangement joins TRBV6-5 to TRBJ2-3; D remains ambiguous. CDR1 and CDR2 from the germline V gene are MNHEY and SVGAGI. The length of the CDR3 is 13 residues. V was clipped by 2 bases and J by 1 base, with 4 bases between them. The CDR3 DNA reads as TGTGCCAGCAGTTACCAGGGCACAGATACGCAGTATTTT. Residues: CASSYQGTDTQYF.

For this clone: A read error may account for a junction end that differs from germline. The chain is built from TRBV5-4 and TRBJ1-5; D unclear. CDR3 length: 12 residues. Germline V gene lookup returns CDR1 SGHNT and CDR2 YYREEE (reference sequence). Here the CDR3 reads CASSLGNQPQRF. The CDR3 DNA sequence: TGTGCCAGCAGCTTAGGCAATCAGCCCCAGCGTTTT.

The chain is built from TRBV5-1 and TRBJ1-2; 7 bases align to TRBD1. In germline, CDR1 is SGHRS, CDR2 YFSETQ. J lost 2 bases, V lost 3 bases, and 4 bases had no gene match. The CDR3 is 14 amino acids. CDR3 nucleotide sequence: TGCGCCAGCAGCTACAGGGGTTCAAACTATGGCTACACCTTC. Protein: CASSYRGSNYGYTF.

The count of this clone is one. The rearrangement uses TRBV7-2 and TRBJ1-3, with 8 bases that match TRBD1. Germline assignment: CDR1 SGHTA and CDR2 FQGNSA. V was clipped by 6 bases and J by 3 bases; unmatched bases: 4. The CDR3 is 14 amino acids. CDR3 nucleotide sequence: TGTGCCAGCAGTGGACAGGGAGGTGGAAACACCATATATTTT. Encoded protein: CASSGQGGGNTIYF.

The V and J genes are TRBV9 and TRBJ2-1; 10 bases agree with TRBD1. The V gene's germline CDR1 is SGDLS and CDR2 YYNGEE. The ends lost 0 bases at V and 7 bases at J; junction bases unmatched: 4. The CDR3 is 15 amino acids. CDR3 protein: CASSVGQGAENEQFF. CDR3 sequence (DNA): TGTGCCAGCAGCGTAGGACAGGGGGCTGAGAATGAGCAGTTCTTC.

The chain joins TRBV5-1 to TRBJ2-5; D remains ambiguous. The germline V and J ends were trimmed by 2 bases and 5 bases, with 19 bases remaining between them. The V gene's germline CDR1 is SGHRS and CDR2 YFSETQ. CDR3 length equals 16 residues. The DNA of the CDR3 is TGCGCCAGCAGCTTTCCGAGCTCGTTTAAAGATGAGACCCAGTACTTC. Its protein product is CASSFPSSFKDETQYF.